The present entry profiles one TCR beta chain with its context. Its antigen is not known. V was clipped by 0 bases and J by 4 bases, with 3 bases between them. The CDR3 has 12 residues. Germline V gene data show CDR1 as SGDLS and CDR2 as YYNGEE. The sample belongs to a study of T cells in localized non-small cell lung cancer. Study-wide results and caveats: Density of T cells in blood, when higher, went with longer overall survival. Highest T cell clonality was seen in uninvolved adjacent lung, surpassing that measured in tumor.

TCRdb keeps only in-frame clones here, not all; method: immunoSEQ multiplex PCR. The sample has tens of thousands of clones, around 93% seen once. The chain employs TRBV9 and TRBJ2-3; no clear D. This receptor was identified in an older female donor with stage I lung adenocarcinoma. Sample: peripheral blood, taken before any cancer treatment. The CDR3 sequence is CASSVASDTQYF. As DNA, the CDR3 is TGTGCCAGCAGCGTAGCTTCAGATACGCAGTATTTT.